This TCR beta chain came from a study of post-analysis software for immune sequencing data (dated by TCRdb to about 2015). Notes on the research overall: Recorded disease courses included relapsing-remitting, secondary progressive and progressive-relapsing multiple sclerosis, with some patients lacking subtype annotation. Patient repertoires were compared against ten to twelve previously published healthy control repertoires from donors aged roughly 6 to 26 years. A subset of samples was prepared in parallel using single-end sample barcoding, then pooled and co-amplified after Illumina adapter ligation.

This clonotype was observed a handful of times. Its binding antigen is unknown. It has no much larger one-base neighbor in the sample; base qualities were not kept. The paper's findings and limits, for the study overall: Strong co-clustering of samples prepared in the same batch was shown by direct clustering with F measure, prompting a batch-effect correction. A handful of TRBV segments, including TRBV5-6, TRBV5-1 and TRBV20-1, were significantly more frequent in patients than controls. The control group was slightly older than the multiple sclerosis patient group. Multiple sclerosis patients had significantly lower normalized Chao1 diversity than controls, a result that suggests substantial peripheral T-cell clonal expansion.

V is reduced by 3 bases and J by 7 bases, leaving a spacing of 19 bases between them. The germline V gene sets CDR1 to SGHRS and CDR2 to YFSETQ. From its cysteine to its phenylalanine, the CDR3 spans 15 amino acids. Only the CDR3 DNA stays, 45 bases, in frame from base 1. To demonstrate the VDJtools post-analysis software, the study profiled TCR beta repertoires from the peripheral blood of some 13 young patients with multiple sclerosis. The patients with multiple sclerosis were children and adolescents between about 6 and 17 years of age. Library generation was performed with PCR. Sequencing was performed on an Illumina HiSeq 2500. To reduce PCR and sequencing biases, unique molecular identifiers were incorporated into the TCR beta cDNA libraries. Per 1 to 10 million input T cells, some 500,000 cDNA molecules were obtained, such that each molecule approximated one T cell. Patient libraries were prepared and sequenced with the same protocol used for the earlier healthy control dataset. Within a given batch, samples were prepared together, multiplexed and sequenced on the same HiSeq lane. On the authors' methods: Raw barcoded reads were processed with MIGEC, and single-read molecular identifier groups were discarded before consensus assembly and CDR3 extraction. Clonotype tables were post-analysed with VDJtools, normalizing diversity by down-sampling all datasets to the smallest sample size. Repertoire overlap clustering matched CDR3 amino acid but not nucleotide sequences to correct batch-related cross-sample contamination. The raw public data were reprocessed by TCRdb itself: fastp quality trimming at Q25, MiXCR clonotype calling, in-frame beta chains only. Identical CDR3 proteins give one entry, which carries the most common genes and DNA. It is TCRdb's table, rather than the study itself, that gives the V and J calls and clone size. In this sample the table shows roughly 600,000 distinct CDR3 sequences, around 40% of which occur a single time. The ten largest clones add up to around 1.7% of the sample.

The sequence was collected from a girl aged 5-17 years with multiple sclerosis. The sequencing input was blood. The chain links TRBV5-1 with TRBJ1-2; perhaps TRBD1 is the D gene, with 6 bases matching. In nucleotide form, the sequence is TGCGCCAGCAGCTCGCCGGGACACCAAGCGGGTGGCTACACCTTC. Translated, it reads CASSSPGHQAGGYTF.